This T cell receptor (beta chain) was retrieved from a study of T cells in Graves' hyperthyroidism and ophthalmopathy. Study-level findings and limits: A model built on 13 V-J features separated ophthalmopathy from stable hyperthyroidism.

TCR beta CDR3 sequences were amplified from RNA transcripts. TCR CDR3 underwent first-round RT-PCR with the HTBI primer set. TCRdb reprocessed the multiplex PCR reads via MiXCR and lists one record per CDR3 protein. Of under 400,000 distinct CDR3 sequences in the sample, 15% to 20% are singletons; the top ten hold 15%. This clonotype was seen at least ten times. Its specificity is unknown. CDR1 and CDR2 (germline): SGHAT, FQNNGV. This CDR3 comprises 15 residues. Trimming stripped 2 bases from V and 0 bases from J, with 11 bases between. The sequencing sample was made of blood. V usage is TRBV11-2 and J usage is TRBJ2-7; D tentatively reads TRBD1 or TRBD2 (5 bases each). This receptor was obtained from a woman between 35 and 50 years old with Graves' ophthalmopathy. The CDR3 coding sequence is TGTGCCAGCAGCTTATCGGGGACGCCCTCCTACGAGCAGTACTTC. Translating gives CASSLSGTPSYEQYF.